This TCR beta chain comes out of a study of post-analysis software for immune sequencing data. The CDR3 consists of 14 residues. The V and J ends lost 5 bases and 5 bases respectively, with 13 bases between them. General study points: The five TRBV segments detected at higher frequency in patients than in controls included TRBV5-6, TRBV5-1 and TRBV20-1.

Prepared TCR beta cDNA libraries contained unique molecular identifiers. When about 0.95 to 10 million T cells were used, they gave a few hundred thousand cDNA molecules. MiXCR was run by TCRdb on the PCR reads, yielding one entry per CDR3 protein. The profile shows approximately 360,000 distinct CDR3 sequences, around a third of them singletons. As regards this clonotype: Its antigen is not identified.

This chain joins TRBV12-3 or TRBV12-4 and TRBJ1-5, with D maybe TRBD1 (6 bases). The clonotype comes from a girl aged 10-17 years with multiple sclerosis. The sequencing sample was made of blood. The CDR3 sequence: CASSPGARHQPQHF. The CDR3 DNA reads TGTGCCAGCAGTCCAGGGGCTCGGCATCAGCCCCAGCATTTT.